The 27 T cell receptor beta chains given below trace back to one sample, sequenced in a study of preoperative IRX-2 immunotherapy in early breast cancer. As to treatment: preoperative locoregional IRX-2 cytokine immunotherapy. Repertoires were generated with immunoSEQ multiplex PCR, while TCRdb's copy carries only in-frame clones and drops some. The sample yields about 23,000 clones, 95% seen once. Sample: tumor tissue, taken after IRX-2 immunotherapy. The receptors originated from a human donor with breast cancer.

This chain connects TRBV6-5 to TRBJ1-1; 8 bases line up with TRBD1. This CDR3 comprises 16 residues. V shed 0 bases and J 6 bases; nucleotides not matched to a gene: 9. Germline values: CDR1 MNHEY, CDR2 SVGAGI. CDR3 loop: CASSYSRTGRAAEAFF. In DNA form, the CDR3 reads TGTGCCAGCAGTTACTCCCGGACAGGGAGGGCAGCTGAAGCTTTCTTT.

CDR3 in amino acids: CASRPEWGKPQHF. In DNA, the CDR3 is TGTGCCAGTAGGCCCGAGTGGGGGAAGCCCCAGCATTTT. The chain uses TRBV19 and TRBJ1-5; TRBD1 might be the D (5 bases). The CDR3 contains 13 residues. Trimming pared 6 bases from V and 8 bases from J, leaving 14 bases between. Germline V gene sequence: CDR1 LNHDA, CDR2 SQIVND (reference sequence).

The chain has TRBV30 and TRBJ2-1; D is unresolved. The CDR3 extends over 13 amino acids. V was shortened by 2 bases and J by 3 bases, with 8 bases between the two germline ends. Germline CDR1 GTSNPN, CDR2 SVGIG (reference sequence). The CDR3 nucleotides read TGTGCCTGGAGTACCCCTAACTACAATGAGCAGTTCTTC. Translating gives CAWSTPNYNEQFF.

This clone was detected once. The CDR3 nucleotides read TGTGCCAGCAGTTGGGGAAACACCATATATTTT. As protein: CASSWGNTIYF. The chain links TRBV6-5 to TRBJ1-3, with D uncertain. CDR3 length: 11 amino acids. V was clipped by 4 bases and J by 4 bases, with 2 bases between them. The germline V gene has CDR1 MNHEY and CDR2 SVGAGI.

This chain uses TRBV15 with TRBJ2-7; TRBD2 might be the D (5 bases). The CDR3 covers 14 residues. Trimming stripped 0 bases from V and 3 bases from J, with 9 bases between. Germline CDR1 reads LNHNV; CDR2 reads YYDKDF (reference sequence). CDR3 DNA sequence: TGTGCCACCAGCAGAGACCGGGGTTTCTACGAGCAGTACTTC. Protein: CATSRDRGFYEQYF.

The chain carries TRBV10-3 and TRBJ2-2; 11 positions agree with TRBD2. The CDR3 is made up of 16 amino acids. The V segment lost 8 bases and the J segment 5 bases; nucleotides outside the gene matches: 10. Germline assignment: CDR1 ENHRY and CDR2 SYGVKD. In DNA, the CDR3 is TGTGCCATCGCAAGACTAGCGGGACTCCAGACCGGGGAGCTGTTTTTT. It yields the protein CAIARLAGLQTGELFF.

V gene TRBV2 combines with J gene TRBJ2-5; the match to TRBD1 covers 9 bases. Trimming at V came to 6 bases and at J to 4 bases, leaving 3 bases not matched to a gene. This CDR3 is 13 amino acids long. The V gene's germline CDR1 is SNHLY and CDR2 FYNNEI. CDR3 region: CASRQGAAETQYF. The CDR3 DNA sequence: TGTGCCAGCAGACAGGGGGCGGCAGAGACCCAGTACTTC.

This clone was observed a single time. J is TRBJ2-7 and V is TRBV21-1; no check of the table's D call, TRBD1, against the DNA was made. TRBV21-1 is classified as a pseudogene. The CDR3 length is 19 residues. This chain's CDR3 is CASSKKTGTGAPLGYEQYF. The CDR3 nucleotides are TGTGCCAGCAGTAAGAAAACCGGGACAGGGGCCCCCTTAGGCTACGAGCAGTACTTC.

The CDR3 region has the DNA TGTGCCAGCACCCTGACAGGGGGGGGCAATCAGCCCCAGCATTTT. It yields the protein CASTLTGGGNQPQHF. The chain is built from TRBV7-9 and TRBJ1-5, with 9 bases that match TRBD1. The germline V gene has CDR1 SEHNR and CDR2 FQNEAQ (reference sequence). With 7 bases clipped from V and 2 bases from J, the junction kept 6 bases outside the gene matches. CDR3 size: 15 residues.

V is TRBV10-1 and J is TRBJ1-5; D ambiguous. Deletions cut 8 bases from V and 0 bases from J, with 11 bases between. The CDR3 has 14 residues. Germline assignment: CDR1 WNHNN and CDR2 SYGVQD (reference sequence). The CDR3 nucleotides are TGCGCCAGCCAACGTTCGCTTAGCAATCAGCCCCAGCATTTT. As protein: CASQRSLSNQPQHF.

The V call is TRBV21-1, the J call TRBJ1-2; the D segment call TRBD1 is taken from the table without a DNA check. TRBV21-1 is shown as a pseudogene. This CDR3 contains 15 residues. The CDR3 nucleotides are TGTGCCAGCAGCCCCGGGACAGGGGTAATGAGGGGCTACACCTTC. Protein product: CASSPGTGVMRGYTF.

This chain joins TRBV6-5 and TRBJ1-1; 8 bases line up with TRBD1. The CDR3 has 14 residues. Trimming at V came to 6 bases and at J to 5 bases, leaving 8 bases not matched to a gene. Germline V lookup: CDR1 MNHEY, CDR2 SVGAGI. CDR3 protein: CASSPDRVGTEAFF. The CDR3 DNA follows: TGTGCCAGCAGCCCGGACAGGGTAGGAACTGAAGCTTTCTTT.

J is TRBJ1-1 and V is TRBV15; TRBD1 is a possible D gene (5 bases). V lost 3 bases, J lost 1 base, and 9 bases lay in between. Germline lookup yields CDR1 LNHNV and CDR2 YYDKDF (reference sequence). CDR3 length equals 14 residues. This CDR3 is CATSRGRTNTEAFF. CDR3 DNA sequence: TGTGCCACCAGCAGGGGACGGACGAACACTGAAGCTTTCTTT.

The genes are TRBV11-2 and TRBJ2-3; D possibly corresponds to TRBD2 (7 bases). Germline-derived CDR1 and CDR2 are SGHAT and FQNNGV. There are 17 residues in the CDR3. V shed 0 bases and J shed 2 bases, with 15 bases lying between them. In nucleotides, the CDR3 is TGTGCCAGCAGCTTAGATTCACGGGGGGCGACCACAGATACGCAGTATTTT. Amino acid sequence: CASSLDSRGATTDTQYF.

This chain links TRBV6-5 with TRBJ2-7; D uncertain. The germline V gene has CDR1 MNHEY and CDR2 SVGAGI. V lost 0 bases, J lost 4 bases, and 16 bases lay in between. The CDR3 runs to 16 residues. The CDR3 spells CASSYSSPAPIYEQYF. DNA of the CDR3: TGTGCCAGCAGTTACTCGTCCCCAGCGCCGATTTACGAGCAGTACTTC.

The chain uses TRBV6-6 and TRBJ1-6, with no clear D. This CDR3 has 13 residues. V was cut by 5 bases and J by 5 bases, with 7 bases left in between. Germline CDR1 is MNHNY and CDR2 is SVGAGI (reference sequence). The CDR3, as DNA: TGTGCCAGCAGTCTCCTCAATAATTCACCCCTCCACTTT. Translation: CASSLLNNSPLHF.

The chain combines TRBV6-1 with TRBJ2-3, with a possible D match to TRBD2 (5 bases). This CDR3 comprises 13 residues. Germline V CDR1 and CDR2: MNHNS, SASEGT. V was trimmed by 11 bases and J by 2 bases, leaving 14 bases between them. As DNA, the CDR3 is TGTGCCGCGGGCCCTGGCGCCACAGATACGCAGTATTTT. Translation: CAAGPGATDTQYF.

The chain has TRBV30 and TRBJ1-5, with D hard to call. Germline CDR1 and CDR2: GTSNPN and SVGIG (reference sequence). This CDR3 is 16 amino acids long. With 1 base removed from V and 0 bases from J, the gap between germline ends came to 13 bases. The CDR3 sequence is CAWSDPREYSNQPQHF. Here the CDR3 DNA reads TGTGCCTGGAGTGATCCGAGGGAATATAGCAATCAGCCCCAGCATTTT.

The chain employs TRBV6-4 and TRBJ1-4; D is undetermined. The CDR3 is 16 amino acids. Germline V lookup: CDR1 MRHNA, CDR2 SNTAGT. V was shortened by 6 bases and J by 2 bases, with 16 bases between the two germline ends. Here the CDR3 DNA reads TGTGCCAGCAGCCGTGAGGGAGGTATCACTAATGAAAAACTGTTTTTT. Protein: CASSREGGITNEKLFF.

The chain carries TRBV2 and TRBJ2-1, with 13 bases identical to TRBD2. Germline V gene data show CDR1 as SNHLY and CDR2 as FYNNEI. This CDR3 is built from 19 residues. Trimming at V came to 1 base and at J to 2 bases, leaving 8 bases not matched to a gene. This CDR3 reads CASSEGGLAGAWPYNEQFF. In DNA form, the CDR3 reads TGTGCCAGCAGTGAAGGTGGACTAGCGGGGGCCTGGCCCTACAATGAGCAGTTCTTC.

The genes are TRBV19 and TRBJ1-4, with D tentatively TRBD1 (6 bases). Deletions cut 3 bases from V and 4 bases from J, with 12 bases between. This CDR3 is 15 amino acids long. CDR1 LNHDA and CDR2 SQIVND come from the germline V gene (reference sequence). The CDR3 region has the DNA TGTGCCAGTAGTATCGGGGGCTCTGGTAATGAAAAACTGTTTTTT. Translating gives CASSIGGSGNEKLFF. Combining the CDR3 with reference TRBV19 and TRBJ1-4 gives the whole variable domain DGGITQSPKYLFRKEGQNVTLSCEQNLNHDAMYWYRQDPGQGLRLIYYSQIVNDFQKGDIAEGYSVSREKKESFPLTVTSAQKNPTAFYLCASSIGGSGNEKLFFGSGTQLSVL.

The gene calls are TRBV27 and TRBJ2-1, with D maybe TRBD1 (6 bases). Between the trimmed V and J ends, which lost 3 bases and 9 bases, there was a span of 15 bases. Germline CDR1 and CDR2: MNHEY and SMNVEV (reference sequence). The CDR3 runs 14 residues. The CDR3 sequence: CASSLRTVFGEQFF. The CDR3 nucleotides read TGTGCCAGCAGTTTGAGGACAGTTTTCGGTGAGCAGTTCTTC.

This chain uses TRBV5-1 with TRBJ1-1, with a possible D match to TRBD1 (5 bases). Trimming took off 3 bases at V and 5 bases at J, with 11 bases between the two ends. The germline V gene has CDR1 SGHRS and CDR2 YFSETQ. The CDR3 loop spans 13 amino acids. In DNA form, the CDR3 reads TGCGCCAGCAGCTCGTGGGGGGGTACTGAAGCTTTCTTT. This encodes CASSSWGGTEAFF.

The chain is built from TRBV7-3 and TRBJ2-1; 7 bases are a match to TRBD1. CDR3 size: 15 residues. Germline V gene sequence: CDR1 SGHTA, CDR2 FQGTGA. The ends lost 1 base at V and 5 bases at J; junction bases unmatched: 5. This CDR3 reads CASSLNPGTDNEQFF. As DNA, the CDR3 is TGTGCCAGCAGCTTAAATCCCGGGACAGACAATGAGCAGTTCTTC.

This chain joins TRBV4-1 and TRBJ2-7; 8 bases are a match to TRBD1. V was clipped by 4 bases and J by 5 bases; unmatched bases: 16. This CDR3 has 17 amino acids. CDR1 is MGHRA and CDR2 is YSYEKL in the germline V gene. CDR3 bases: TGCGCCAGCAGCCCCACAACCGGGACAGGTAATGTCCACGAGCAGTACTTC. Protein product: CASSPTTGTGNVHEQYF.

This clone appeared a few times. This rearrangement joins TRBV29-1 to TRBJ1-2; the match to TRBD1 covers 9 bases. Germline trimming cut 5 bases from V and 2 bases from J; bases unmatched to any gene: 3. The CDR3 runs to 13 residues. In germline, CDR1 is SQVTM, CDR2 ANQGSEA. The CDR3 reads CSVRQGVNYGYTF. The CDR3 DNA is TGCAGCGTTAGACAGGGGGTGAACTATGGCTACACCTTC.

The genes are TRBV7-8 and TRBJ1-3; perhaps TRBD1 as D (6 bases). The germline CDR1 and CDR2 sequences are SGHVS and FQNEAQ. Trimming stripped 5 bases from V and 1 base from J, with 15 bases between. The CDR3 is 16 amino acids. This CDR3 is CASSLDRRVSGNTIYF. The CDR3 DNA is TGTGCCAGCAGCCTCGACAGGCGGGTATCTGGAAACACCATATATTTT.